This T cell receptor (beta chain) was identified in a study of Graves' ophthalmopathy and Graves' hyperthyroidism. Study conclusions and caveats: Most thyroid clonotypes expanded beyond 0.001 frequency were also found in blood. As the model predicted ophthalmopathy progression, it achieved a sensitivity of around 71% and a specificity of about 72%. A 13-signature model separated ophthalmopathy from stable hyperthyroidism, reaching about 88% sensitivity and roughly 82% specificity cross-validated.

CDR1 is DFQATT, CDR2 SNEGSKA, per germline (reference sequence). This CDR3 contains 11 residues. Trimming removed 6 bases from V and 6 bases from J, with 11 bases in between. Transcripts of RNA were the source for amplifying TCR beta CDR3 regions. Second-round multiplex PCR came after first-round RT-PCR with HTBI primers. TCRdb itself ran the multiplex PCR reads through MiXCR, one entry per CDR3 protein. This sample carries 650,000 to 900,000 distinct CDR3 sequences, 35% to 50% of them seen once, and the ten largest clones take 44%. It was from 10 ml of fresh peripheral blood that the PBMCs came. With respect to this clonotype: The antigen is unknown.

The TCR originated in an adult man with Graves' ophthalmopathy. Sample: peripheral blood. The chain employs TRBV20-1 and TRBJ1-1; D ambiguous. This CDR3 reads CSAEKLSEAFF. CDR3 DNA sequence: TGCAGTGCAGAAAAATTGTCTGAAGCTTTCTTT.